Below are 6 T cell receptor beta chains sequenced from a single sample in a study of shared clonotypes between healthy human individuals. The assay was immunoSEQ multiplex PCR, and TCRdb's table has in-frame clones only and misses some. Of some 690,000 clones listed, about 90% are singletons. Material for sequencing was memory CD8+ T cells from PBMCs. As for subset: CD45RO+ cells pooled with CCR7-negative TemRA cells. The receptors stem from a man aged 18 to 29 in good health. Some clones in this sample may be carry-over from other donors' samples.

This chain joins TRBV7-9 and TRBJ2-2, with D perhaps matching TRBD1 (6 bases). Germline CDR1 is SEHNR and CDR2 is FQNEAQ (reference sequence). With 8 bases removed from V and 6 bases from J, the gap between germline ends came to 22 bases. The CDR3 extends over 16 amino acids. CDR3 loop: CASSLEGVLRAGELFF. CDR3 nucleotides: TGTGCCAGCTCCCTTGAGGGGGTTTTGAGAGCCGGGGAGCTGTTTTTT.

CDR3 loop: CASSWTVEQFF. CDR3 bases: TGTGCCAGCAGCTGGACTGTCGAGCAGTTCTTC. This chain connects TRBV5-6 to TRBJ2-1, with D maybe TRBD2 (5 bases). Trimming took 3 bases from V and 10 from J, leaving 8 bases between them. The CDR3 loop spans 11 amino acids. CDR1 and CDR2 (germline): SGHDT, YYEEEE.

The chain combines TRBV5-1 with TRBJ1-2, with D hard to call. This CDR3 comprises 15 residues. V lost 0 bases, J lost 4 bases, and 13 bases lay in between. Germline V lookup: CDR1 SGHRS, CDR2 YFSETQ. CDR3 region: CASSLARDVTYGYTF. The CDR3 bases are TGCGCCAGCAGCTTGGCCCGGGATGTCACCTATGGCTACACCTTC.

The V gene is TRBV7-2, the J gene TRBJ1-4, with D tentatively TRBD1 (5 bases). The CDR3 length is 18 residues. CDR1 is SGHTA and CDR2 is FQGNSA in the germline V gene. V was clipped by 4 bases and J by 3 bases, with 21 bases between them. The CDR3 nucleotides read TGTGCCAGCAGCTCTCTCGAGGAAGGCATAGGGGCTAATGAAAAACTGTTTTTT. It codes for CASSSLEEGIGANEKLFF.

This chain connects TRBV28 to TRBJ1-2; 8 bases map to TRBD1. Germline V gene sequence: CDR1 MDHEN, CDR2 SYDVKM. V gave up 6 bases and J gave up 7 bases; unmatched junction bases: 16. The CDR3 extends over 16 amino acids. In nucleotides, the CDR3 is TGTGCCAGCAGCCCAATCGGGGCAGGGGGCAAGGGTGGCTACACCTTC. Its protein is CASSPIGAGGKGGYTF.

This sequence joins TRBV29-1 and TRBJ2-7, with TRBD1 identical over 8 bases. The CDR3 totals 12 residues. Trimming at V came to 4 bases and at J to 3 bases, leaving 2 bases not matched to a gene. In germline, CDR1 is SQVTM, CDR2 ANQGSEA. The DNA of the CDR3 is TGCAGCGTTGGACAGGGGAACTACGAGCAGTACTTC. Translating gives CSVGQGNYEQYF.